This paragraph reports one T cell receptor (beta chain). No antigen is known for it. TCRdb re-analysed the RT-PCR reads in MiXCR, keeping a single row per CDR3 protein. The table has about 180,000 distinct CDR3 sequences, 9.5% to 12% seen once. The data derive from a study of response to subunit inactivated influenza vaccine. Study-wide findings and caveats: A suggestion made by the authors is that each seasonal influenza vaccination recruits few new T cells.

The CDR3 is made up of 14 amino acids. Germline values: CDR1 SNHLY, CDR2 FYNNEI. V lost 7 bases to trimming and J lost 3 bases, with 13 bases between them. The TCR sequence derives from a man aged 50 to 69 who received an inactivated influenza vaccine. This chain links TRBV2 with TRBJ2-1, with D unclear. The sequencing used CD8+ T cells sorted from PBMCs, collected around 25 months after vaccination. In DNA, the CDR3 is TGTGCCAGCATAGGGCTAGACGACTACAATGAGCAGTTCTTC. It is translated as CASIGLDDYNEQFF.